This TCR beta chain was captured by sequencing in a study of blood T cell repertoires in COVID-19. Grouping used clinical history reported by participants in a survey and questionnaire. Original methodology: Nucleated cell counts were estimated from reference gene primer amplification. Method: immunoSEQ multiplex PCR; TCRdb's copy keeps in-frame clones and lacks some. That table is the source of V, J and clone size, and D and trimming were worked out from the DNA. This table has around 240,000 clones, about nine tenths appearing once. The source of this sequence is a man between 50 and 59 years old who had been exposed to COVID-19. Input material: PBMCs or T cells enriched from blood (not recorded which).

CDR3 region: CASSQEARGLLRGDNQPQHF. CDR3 bases: TGTGCCAGCAGCCAAGAGGCCCGGGGGTTGTTGCGGGGTGACAATCAGCCCCAGCATTTT. The rearrangement joins TRBV4-2 to TRBJ1-5; tentatively, D is TRBD1 (5 bases). The ends were cut back, 0 bases at V and 3 bases at J, with 24 bases in the middle. The CDR3 runs 20 residues. Germline values: CDR1 LGHNA, CDR2 YNFKEQ.